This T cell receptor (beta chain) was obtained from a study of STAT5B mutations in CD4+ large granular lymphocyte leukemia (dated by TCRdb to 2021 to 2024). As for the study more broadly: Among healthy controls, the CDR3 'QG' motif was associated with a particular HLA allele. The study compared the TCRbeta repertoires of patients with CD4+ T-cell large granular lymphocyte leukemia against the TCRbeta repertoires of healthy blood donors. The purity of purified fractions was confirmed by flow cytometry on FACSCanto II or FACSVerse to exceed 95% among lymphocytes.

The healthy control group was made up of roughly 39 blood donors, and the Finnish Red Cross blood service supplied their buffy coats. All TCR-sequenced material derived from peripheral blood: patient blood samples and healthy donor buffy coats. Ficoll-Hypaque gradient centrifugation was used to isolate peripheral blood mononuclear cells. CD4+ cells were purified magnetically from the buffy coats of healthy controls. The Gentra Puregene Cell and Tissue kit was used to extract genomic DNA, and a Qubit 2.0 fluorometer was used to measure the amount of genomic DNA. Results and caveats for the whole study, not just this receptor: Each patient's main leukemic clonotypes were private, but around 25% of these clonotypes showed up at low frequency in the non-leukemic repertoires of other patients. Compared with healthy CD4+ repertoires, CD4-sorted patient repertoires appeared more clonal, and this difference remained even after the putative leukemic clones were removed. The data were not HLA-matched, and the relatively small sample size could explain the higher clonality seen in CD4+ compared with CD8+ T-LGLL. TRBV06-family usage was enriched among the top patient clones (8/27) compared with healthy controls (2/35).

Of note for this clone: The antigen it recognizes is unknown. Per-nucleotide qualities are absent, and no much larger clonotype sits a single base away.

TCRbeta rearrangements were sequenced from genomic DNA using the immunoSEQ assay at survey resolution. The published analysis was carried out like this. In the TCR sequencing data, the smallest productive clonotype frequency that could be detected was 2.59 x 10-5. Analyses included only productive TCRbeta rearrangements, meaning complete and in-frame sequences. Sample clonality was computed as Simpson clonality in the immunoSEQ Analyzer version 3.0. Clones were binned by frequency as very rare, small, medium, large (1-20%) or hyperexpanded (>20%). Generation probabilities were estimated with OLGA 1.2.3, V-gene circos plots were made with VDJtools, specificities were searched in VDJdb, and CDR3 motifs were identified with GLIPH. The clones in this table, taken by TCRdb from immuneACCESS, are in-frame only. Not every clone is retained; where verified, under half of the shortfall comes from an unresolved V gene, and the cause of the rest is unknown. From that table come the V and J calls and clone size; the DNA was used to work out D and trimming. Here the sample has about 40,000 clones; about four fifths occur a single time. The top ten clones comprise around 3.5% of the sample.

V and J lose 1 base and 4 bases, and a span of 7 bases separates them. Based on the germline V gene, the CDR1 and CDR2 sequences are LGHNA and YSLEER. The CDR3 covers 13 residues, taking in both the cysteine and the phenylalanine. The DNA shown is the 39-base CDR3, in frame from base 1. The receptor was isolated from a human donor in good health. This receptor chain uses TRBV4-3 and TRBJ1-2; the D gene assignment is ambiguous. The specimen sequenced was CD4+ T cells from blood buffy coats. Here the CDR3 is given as CASSQGYTYGYTF. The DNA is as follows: TGCGCCAGCAGCCAAGGGTATACCTATGGCTACACCTTC.